These 2 T cell receptor beta chains were sequenced from one sample in a study of PD-1 blockade in classical Hodgkin lymphoma. Only in-frame clones appear in the TCRdb table, and some are missing; sequencing was by immunoSEQ multiplex PCR. The sample has approximately 150,000 clones, about 78% seen once. Following autologous stem cell transplantation, relapse occurred in every patient, and exposure to brentuximab vedotin varied. The sample was peripheral blood mononuclear cells (PBMCs), taken before the second cycle of nivolumab. Receptor source: a human donor with classical Hodgkin lymphoma.

The chain is built from TRBV11-2 and TRBJ2-7, with 9 nucleotides matching TRBD1. Germline V gene lookup returns CDR1 SGHAT and CDR2 FQNNGV. The CDR3 runs 14 residues. V shed 1 base, J shed 6 bases, and the junction held 4 bases outside the gene matches. CDR3 nucleotides: TGTGCCAGCAGCTTAGGACAGGGGGGCGGCGAGCAGTACTTC. Residues: CASSLGQGGGEQYF.

The chain combines TRBV10-3 with TRBJ2-5; TRBD2 might be the D (6 bases). CDR3 length: 12 amino acids. Germline V lookup: CDR1 ENHRY, CDR2 SYGVKD. The V gene lost 3 bases and the J gene lost 4 bases, with 6 bases spanning the gap. The CDR3 region is CAISDGGETQYF. For the CDR3, the DNA is TGTGCCATCAGTGACGGGGGAGAGACCCAGTACTTC.